These 32 T cell receptor beta chains were all obtained from the same sample, sequenced in a study of blood T cells in healthy people across ages. Sample-barcoded 5' priming and a J-beta primer mix drove a second PCR of 7 to 11 cycles. TCRdb reprocessed the 5' RACE reads with MiXCR, giving one entry per CDR3 protein. The sample holds hundreds of thousands of distinct CDR3 sequences, roughly 50% seen once. Sequenced input: blood. Receptor source: a man under 40 in good health.

This clonotype was observed at least ten times. This rearrangement joins TRBV29-1 to TRBJ2-7, with D maybe TRBD2 (6 bases). Germline V gene data show CDR1 as SQVTM and CDR2 as ANQGSEA. CDR3 length: 14 residues. Trimming pared 6 bases from V and 5 bases from J, leaving 20 bases between. The CDR3 protein is CSVADGSRVNEQYF. Written as DNA, the CDR3 is TGCAGCGTGGCCGACGGGAGTCGGGTTAACGAGCAGTACTTC.

This chain uses TRBV7-2 with TRBJ1-5, with TRBD1 as a possible D gene (6 bases). Germline loops: CDR1 SGHTA, CDR2 FQGNSA. The CDR3 runs 14 residues. Trimming took 3 bases from V and 9 from J, leaving 15 bases between them. The CDR3 loop reads CASSLTTGARPQHF. Here the CDR3 DNA reads TGTGCCAGCAGCTTGACGACGGGGGCCCGGCCCCAGCATTTT. Variable domain in full (rest from reference TRBV7-2 and TRBJ1-5): GAGVSQSPSNKVTEKGKDVELRCDPISGHTALYWYRQSLGQGLEFLIYFQGNSAPDKSGLPSDRFSAERTGGSVSTLTIQRTQQEDSAVYLCASSLTTGARPQHFGDGTRLSIL.

This chain uses TRBV4-1 with TRBJ2-4; D is uncertain. The assigned J gene may be wrong: the sequence end matches TRBJ2-7 better. The CDR3 runs to 14 residues. Germline assignment: CDR1 MGHRA and CDR2 YSYEKL. The CDR3 sequence is CASSQDYSLFEQYF. CDR3 bases: TGCGCCAGCAGCCAAGATTATAGTTTATTCGAGCAGTACTTC.

The chain employs TRBV6-1 and TRBJ2-7, with 9 bases aligning to TRBD1. J gave up 2 bases and V 5 bases, and 16 bases lay outside the gene matches. The CDR3 sequence is 18 residues long. Germline CDR1 reads MNHNS; CDR2 reads SASEGT. The CDR3 DNA is TGTGCCAGCAGTCTCCCTTTGGGACAGGGAGGAGTCCCCTACGAGCAGTACTTC. Its translation is CASSLPLGQGGVPYEQYF.

V and J are TRBV9 and TRBJ2-3, with D perhaps TRBD1 or TRBD2 (6 bases each). Trimming removed 1 base at V and 1 base at J, with 13 bases between. This CDR3 spans 16 amino acids. The germline CDR1 and CDR2 sequences are SGDLS and YYNGEE. CDR3 in DNA: TGTGCCAGCAGCGTATTTCGGAGGGGGGGCACAGATACGCAGTATTTT. This sequence encodes CASSVFRRGGTDTQYF.

The table lists this clonotype with a count of one. The CDR3 DNA is TGCAGTGCTAGAGTGGACCTAGTAGGGGAGCAGTACTTC. Amino acids: CSARVDLVGEQYF. This sequence joins TRBV20-1 and TRBJ2-5, with D perhaps matching TRBD1 or TRBD2 (5 bases each). Trimming shortened V by 1 base and J by 11 bases, and 17 bases separated the two germline ends. CDR1 is DFQATT, CDR2 SNEGSKA, per germline (reference sequence). The CDR3 is made up of 13 amino acids.

CDR3 loop: CASTLEDRSYEQYF. The CDR3 DNA sequence: TGTGCCAGCACCCTCGAGGACCGCTCCTACGAGCAGTACTTC. The genes are TRBV6-2 or TRBV6-3 and TRBJ2-7, with D hard to call. Between the trimmed V and J ends, which lost 7 bases and 0 bases, there was a span of 13 bases. CDR1 is MNHEY and CDR2 is SVGEGT in the germline V gene. This CDR3 comprises 14 residues.

The chain combines TRBV29-1 with TRBJ2-3; D is uncertain. The CDR3 has 13 residues. The V end was cut by 3 bases, the J end by 0 bases, with 7 bases between. The germline V gene has CDR1 SQVTM and CDR2 ANQGSEA. The CDR3 here is CSVEDPSTDTQYF. The CDR3 DNA reads as TGCAGCGTTGAGGACCCTAGCACAGATACGCAGTATTTT.

The chain is built from TRBV29-1 and TRBJ2-1; 7 bases match TRBD2. The CDR3 loop spans 13 amino acids. Per germline, CDR1 SQVTM and CDR2 ANQGSEA. Trimming at V came to 7 bases and at J to 7 bases, leaving 10 bases not matched to a gene. The CDR3 DNA reads as TGCAGCGGTGATCCGGGGAGGGGAAATGAGCAGTTCTTC. Encoded protein: CSGDPGRGNEQFF.

This clonotype was counted only a few times. The V and J genes are TRBV4-2 and TRBJ2-3, with TRBD2 matching over 9 bases. V lost 2 bases to trimming and J lost 4 bases; unmatched junction nucleotides: 4. CDR1 is LGHNA, CDR2 YNFKEQ, per germline. The length of the CDR3 is 15 residues. The CDR3 DNA sequence: TGTGCCAGCAGCCAAAGCGGGGGGTGGGCAGATACGCAGTATTTT. Protein: CASSQSGGWADTQYF.

This clonotype was counted between two and nine times. The chain carries TRBV20-1 and TRBJ1-2, with 7 bases that match TRBD1. Per the germline V gene, CDR1 is DFQATT and CDR2 is SNEGSKA (reference sequence). Trimming took 5 bases from V and 7 from J; bases not matched to a gene: 7. This CDR3 has 12 residues. This chain's CDR3 is CSASTDRAGYTF. The CDR3 region has the DNA TGCAGTGCTTCGACTGACAGGGCTGGCTACACCTTC.

This clonotype was observed a handful of times. The chain has TRBV7-9 and TRBJ2-7; D is ambiguous. The CDR3 has 14 residues. The germline CDR1 and CDR2 sequences are SEHNR and FQNEAQ (reference sequence). Trimming left V 4 bases short and J 2 bases short, with 12 bases between. DNA for the CDR3: TGTGCCAGCAGCTCTAAAGAATCCACCTACGAGCAGTACTTC. Translated: CASSSKESTYEQYF.

The V gene is TRBV6-2 or TRBV6-3, the J gene TRBJ2-1, with 9 bases fitting TRBD2. Unmatched junction bases numbered 5, after V lost 3 bases and J lost 5 bases. The CDR3 is 15 amino acids. The V gene's germline CDR1 is MNHEY and CDR2 SVGEGT. The CDR3 spells CASSYRLAGNNEQFF. DNA of the CDR3: TGTGCCAGCAGTTATCGGCTAGCGGGGAACAATGAGCAGTTCTTC.

Concerning this clonotype: One junction end disagrees with the germline gene, perhaps due to a read error. V and J are TRBV27 and TRBJ2-1; TRBD1 might be the D (6 bases). CDR1 is MNHEY and CDR2 is SMNVEV in the germline V gene (reference sequence). This CDR3 has 13 residues. For the CDR3, the DNA is TGTGTCAGCAGTTTTGGACAGTTTAATGAGCAGTTCTTC. Protein product: CVSSFGQFNEQFF.

The gene calls are TRBV29-1 and TRBJ2-3; D is perhaps TRBD2 (6 bases). Looked up from germline, CDR1 is SQVTM and CDR2 is ANQGSEA. Between the trimmed V and J ends, which lost 4 bases and 0 bases, there was a span of 14 bases. The CDR3 length is 15 residues. For the CDR3, the DNA is TGCAGCGTTGGGGTCGGGCTAGCGAGCACAGATACGCAGTATTTT. As protein: CSVGVGLASTDTQYF.

The genes are TRBV11-1 and TRBJ1-1; D unclear. Trimming cost V 9 bases and J 1 base, with 12 bases left between them. The germline gives CDR1 SGHAT, CDR2 FQDESV (reference sequence). The CDR3 extends over 13 amino acids. The CDR3 sequence: CASRDAENTEAFF. DNA for the CDR3: TGTGCCAGTCGCGATGCGGAGAACACTGAAGCTTTCTTT. Based on the CDR3 plus reference TRBV11-1 and TRBJ1-1, the full variable domain is EAEVAQSPRYKITEKSQAVAFWCDPISGHATLYWYRQILGQGPELLVQFQDESVVDDSQLPKDRFSAERLKGVDSTLKIQPAELGDSAMYLCASRDAENTEAFFGQGTRLTVV.

This clonotype was observed a handful of times. This chain joins TRBV15 and TRBJ2-6, with a tentative D call TRBD1 (7 bases). Trimming removed 4 bases at V and 0 bases at J, with 19 bases between. The length of the CDR3 is 19 residues. Germline V gives CDR1 LNHNV, CDR2 YYDKDF (reference sequence). The CDR3 sequence: CATSTDRRGVSSGANVLTF. CDR3 DNA: TGTGCCACCAGCACGGACAGGCGGGGAGTTAGCTCTGGGGCCAACGTCCTGACTTTC.

As regards this clonotype: This could be a read error, since a much larger clone is one nucleotide away. The chain couples TRBV5-1 to TRBJ2-1, with D perhaps being TRBD1 or TRBD2 (5 bases each). This CDR3 contains 13 residues. In germline, CDR1 is SGHRS, CDR2 YFSETQ. The CDR3 protein is CVSREPTYNEQFF. CDR3 sequence (DNA): TGCGTCAGCAGGGAGCCAACCTACAATGAGCAGTTCTTC.

This chain links TRBV6-6 with TRBJ1-1; D remains ambiguous. Trimming cost V 8 bases and J 0 bases, with 4 bases left between them. There are 11 residues in the CDR3. Germline V CDR1 and CDR2: MNHNY, SVGAGI (reference sequence). This CDR3 reads CASVVNTEAFF. CDR3 bases: TGTGCCAGCGTTGTGAACACTGAAGCTTTCTTT.

V is TRBV7-2 and J is TRBJ2-3; no clear D gene. The CDR3 sequence is 12 residues long. V shed 6 bases and J shed 7 bases, with 11 bases lying between them. CDR1 is SGHTA and CDR2 is FQGNSA in the germline V gene. The CDR3 sequence is CASRDLGNTQYF. CDR3 sequence (DNA): TGTGCCAGCAGAGACTTGGGGAATACGCAGTATTTT.

This clonotype was seen only a few times. The chain employs TRBV7-9 and TRBJ2-5; TRBD2 aligns across 11 bases. This CDR3 has 18 residues. The junction had 9 bases not matched to a gene; V was cut back by 2 bases and J by 1 base. Germline lookup yields CDR1 SEHNR and CDR2 FQNEAQ (reference sequence). The CDR3: CASSLTPGLAAVQETQYF. In DNA, the CDR3 is TGTGCCAGCAGCTTAACGCCGGGACTAGCGGCGGTCCAAGAGACCCAGTACTTC.

The chain links TRBV9 to TRBJ2-1; D unresolved. This CDR3 comprises 12 residues. Deletions cut 0 bases from V and 6 bases from J, with 4 bases between. The germline V gene has CDR1 SGDLS and CDR2 YYNGEE. The CDR3 loop reads CASSVDSNEQFF. For the CDR3, the DNA is TGTGCCAGCAGCGTAGATAGCAATGAGCAGTTCTTC.

For this clonotype: This may come from a read error, since a much larger clone is one base off. The genes are TRBV29-1 and TRBJ2-5; TRBD1 matches 7 bases. Germline V gene data show CDR1 as SQVTM and CDR2 as ANQGSEA. The CDR3 covers 13 residues. CDR3 sequence: CSVRDSAQETQYF. For the CDR3, the DNA is TGCTCCGTCAGGGACAGCGCACAAGAGACCCAGTACTTC.

The rearrangement links TRBV30 to TRBJ2-1; D call uncertain. This CDR3 spans 12 amino acids. Per germline, CDR1 GTSNPN and CDR2 SVGIG (reference sequence). V lost 3 bases, J lost 8 bases, and 11 bases lay in between. The CDR3 protein is CAWSFVGHEQFF. CDR3 nucleotide sequence: TGTGCCTGGAGCTTTGTGGGCCATGAGCAGTTCTTC. The variable domain in full, completed from reference TRBV30 and TRBJ2-1, reads SQTIHQWPATLVQPVGSPLSLECTVEGTSNPNLYWYRQAAGRGLQLLFYSVGIGQISSEVPQNLSASRPQDRQFILSSKKLLLSDSGFYLCAWSFVGHEQFFGPGTRLTVL.

In DNA form, the CDR3 reads TGTGCCAGCAGCGGGACAGTCATAGACACTGAAGCTTTCTTT. Its translation is CASSGTVIDTEAFF. This chain joins TRBV12-3 or TRBV12-4 and TRBJ1-1, with TRBD1 matching 7 bases. V lost 6 bases to trimming and J lost 3 bases; unmatched junction nucleotides: 7. The CDR3 runs to 14 residues.

This chain links TRBV6-2 or TRBV6-3 with TRBJ2-7, with 7 nucleotides matching TRBD2. The CDR3 length is 15 residues. CDR1 is MNHEY, CDR2 SVGEGT, per germline. Unmatched junction bases numbered 9, after V lost 4 bases and J lost 3 bases. CDR3 sequence: CASSLKTSWFYEQYF. Written as DNA, the CDR3 is TGTGCCAGCAGTTTAAAGACTAGCTGGTTCTACGAGCAGTACTTC.

The chain has TRBV4-1 and TRBJ2-3; D might be TRBD1 (6 bases). V lost 0 bases, J lost 1 base, and 14 bases lay in between. CDR3 length equals 17 residues. Germline V CDR1 and CDR2: MGHRA, YSYEKL. Written as DNA, the CDR3 is TGCGCCAGCAGCCAAGATGGGAATCAGGGGCGCACAGATACGCAGTATTTT. It is translated as CASSQDGNQGRTDTQYF.

In this sample, this clonotype turned up a few times. The genes are TRBV25-1 and TRBJ2-3; TRBD2 matches 7 bases. Germline V gene data show CDR1 as MGHDK and CDR2 as SYGVNS. The CDR3 contains 14 residues. The junction had 1 base not matched to a gene; V was cut back by 3 bases and J by 1 base. CDR3 nucleotides: TGTGCCAGCAGTGATACTAGCGGCACAGATACGCAGTATTTT. It encodes CASSDTSGTDTQYF.

The V and J genes are TRBV15 and TRBJ2-4; 13 nucleotides align to TRBD2. Germline V gene sequence: CDR1 LNHNV, CDR2 YYDKDF (reference sequence). The CDR3 runs 15 residues. J lost 8 bases, V lost 5 bases, and 6 bases had no gene match. This CDR3 is CATSRLAGGKDIQYF. The CDR3 region has the DNA TGTGCCACCAGCCGACTAGCGGGGGGCAAGGACATTCAGTACTTC.

This clonotype was counted a single time. The chain couples TRBV20-1 to TRBJ2-1; D possibly corresponds to TRBD2 (6 bases). This CDR3 has 14 amino acids. The germline V gene encodes CDR1 DFQATT and CDR2 SNEGSKA (reference sequence). The germline V and J ends were trimmed by 3 bases and 3 bases, with 12 bases remaining between them. The CDR3 DNA reads TGCAGTGCTAGTGAACCGGGAGACTACAATGAGCAGTTCTTC. This gives the protein CSASEPGDYNEQFF.

J is TRBJ2-5 and V is TRBV6-2 or TRBV6-3; D call uncertain. Germline V CDR1 and CDR2: MNHEY, SVGEGT. This CDR3 spans 13 amino acids. Trimming removed 7 bases at V and 5 bases at J, with 14 bases between. CDR3 DNA sequence: TGTGCCAGCAATCTCGGGCTCCTGGAGACCCAGTACTTC. Encoded protein: CASNLGLLETQYF.

V gene TRBV10-3 combines with J gene TRBJ2-1, with a tentative D call TRBD2 (6 bases). The germline V gene has CDR1 ENHRY and CDR2 SYGVKD. Trimming took 6 bases from V and 2 from J, leaving 17 bases between them. The CDR3 spans 16 residues. Here the CDR3 reads CAIRDDSGRAYNEQFF. The CDR3 DNA reads TGTGCCATCAGGGACGATAGCGGCCGAGCCTACAATGAGCAGTTCTTC.